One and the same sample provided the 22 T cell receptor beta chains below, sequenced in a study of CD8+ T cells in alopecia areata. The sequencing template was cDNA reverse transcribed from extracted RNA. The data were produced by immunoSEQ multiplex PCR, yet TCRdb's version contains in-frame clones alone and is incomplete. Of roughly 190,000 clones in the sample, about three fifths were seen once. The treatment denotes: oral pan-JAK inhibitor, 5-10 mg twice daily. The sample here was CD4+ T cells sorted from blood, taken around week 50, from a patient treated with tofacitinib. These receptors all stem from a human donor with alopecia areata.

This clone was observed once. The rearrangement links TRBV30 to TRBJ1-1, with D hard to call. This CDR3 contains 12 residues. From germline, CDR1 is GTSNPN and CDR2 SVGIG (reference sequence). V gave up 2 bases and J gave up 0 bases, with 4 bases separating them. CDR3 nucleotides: TGTGCCTGGAGTCCGATGAACACTGAAGCTTTCTTT. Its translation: CAWSPMNTEAFF. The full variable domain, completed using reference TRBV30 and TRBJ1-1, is SQTIHQWPATLVQPVGSPLSLECTVEGTSNPNLYWYRQAAGRGLQLLFYSVGIGQISSEVPQNLSASRPQDRQFILSSKKLLLSDSGFYLCAWSPMNTEAFFGQGTRLTVV.

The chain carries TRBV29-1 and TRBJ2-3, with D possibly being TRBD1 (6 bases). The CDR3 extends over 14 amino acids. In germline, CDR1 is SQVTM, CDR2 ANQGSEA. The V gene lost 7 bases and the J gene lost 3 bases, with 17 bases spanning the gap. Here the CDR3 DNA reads TGCAGCGCAGGGGAAGGGATCAGGACAGATACGCAGTATTTT. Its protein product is CSAGEGIRTDTQYF.

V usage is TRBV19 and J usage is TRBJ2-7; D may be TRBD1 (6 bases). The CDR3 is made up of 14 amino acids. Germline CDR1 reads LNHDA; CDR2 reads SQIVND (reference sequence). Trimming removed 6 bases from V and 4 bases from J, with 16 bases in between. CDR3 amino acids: CASSSPGQSYEQYF. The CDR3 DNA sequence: TGTGCCAGTAGCTCCCCCGGACAGTCGTACGAGCAGTACTTC.

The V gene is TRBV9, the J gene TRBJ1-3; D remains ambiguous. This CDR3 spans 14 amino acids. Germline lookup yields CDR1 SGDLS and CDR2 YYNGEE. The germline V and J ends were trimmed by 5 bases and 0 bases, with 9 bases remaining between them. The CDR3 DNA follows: TGTGCCAGCAGGGGAAGAAACTCTGGAAACACCATATATTTT. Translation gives CASRGRNSGNTIYF.

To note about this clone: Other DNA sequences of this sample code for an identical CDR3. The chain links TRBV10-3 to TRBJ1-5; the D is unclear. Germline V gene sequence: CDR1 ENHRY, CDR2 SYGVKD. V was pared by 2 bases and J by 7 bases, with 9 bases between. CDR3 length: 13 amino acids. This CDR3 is CAISEGTGQPQHF. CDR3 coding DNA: TGTGCCATCAGTGAGGGAACGGGGCAGCCCCAGCATTTT.

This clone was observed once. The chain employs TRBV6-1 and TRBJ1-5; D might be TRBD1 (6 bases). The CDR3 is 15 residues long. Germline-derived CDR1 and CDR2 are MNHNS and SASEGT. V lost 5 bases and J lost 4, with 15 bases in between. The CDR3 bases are TGTGCCAGCAGTTCGACCGGACAGCCTAATCAGCCCCAGCATTTT. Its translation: CASSSTGQPNQPQHF.

The CDR3 DNA follows: TGTGCCAGCAACGCCAGGCAGGGCGGACAAGAGACCCAGTACTTC. Encoded protein: CASNARQGGQETQYF. The gene calls are TRBV7-2 and TRBJ2-5; possible D gene TRBD1, 5 bases. The CDR3 is 15 amino acids. V lost 7 bases to trimming and J lost 2 bases, with 17 bases between them. CDR1 is SGHTA, CDR2 FQGNSA, per germline.

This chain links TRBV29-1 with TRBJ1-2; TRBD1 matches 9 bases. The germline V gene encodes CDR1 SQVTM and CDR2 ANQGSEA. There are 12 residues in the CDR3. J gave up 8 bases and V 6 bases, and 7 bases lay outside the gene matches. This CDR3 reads CSVPGQGLGYTF. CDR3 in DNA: TGCAGCGTACCGGGACAGGGTTTAGGCTACACCTTC.

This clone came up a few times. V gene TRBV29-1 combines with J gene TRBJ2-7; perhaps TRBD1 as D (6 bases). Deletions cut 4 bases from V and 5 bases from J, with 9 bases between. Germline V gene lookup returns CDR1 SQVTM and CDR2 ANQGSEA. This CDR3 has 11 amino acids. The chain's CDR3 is CSVVRDNEQYF. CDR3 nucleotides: TGCAGCGTTGTTAGGGACAACGAGCAGTACTTC.

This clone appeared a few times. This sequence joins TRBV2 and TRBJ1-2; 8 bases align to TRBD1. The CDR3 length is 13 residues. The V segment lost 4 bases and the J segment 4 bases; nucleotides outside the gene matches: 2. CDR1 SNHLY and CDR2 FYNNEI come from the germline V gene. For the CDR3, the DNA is TGTGCCAGCAGTGCGGACAGGGTCTATGGCTACACCTTC. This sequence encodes CASSADRVYGYTF. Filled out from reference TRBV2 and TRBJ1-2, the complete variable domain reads EPEVTQTPSHQVTQMGQEVILRCVPISNHLYFYWYRQILGQKVEFLVSFYNNEISEKSEIFDDQFSVERPDGSNFTLKIRSTKLEDSAMYFCASSADRVYGYTFGSGTRLTVV.

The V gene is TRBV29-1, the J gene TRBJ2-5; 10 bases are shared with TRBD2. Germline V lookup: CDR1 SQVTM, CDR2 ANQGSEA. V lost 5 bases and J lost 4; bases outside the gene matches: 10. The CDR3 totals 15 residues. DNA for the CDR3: TGCAGCGTTCCCCGGACTAGCGGCAGAGGAGAGACCCAGTACTTC. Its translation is CSVPRTSGRGETQYF.

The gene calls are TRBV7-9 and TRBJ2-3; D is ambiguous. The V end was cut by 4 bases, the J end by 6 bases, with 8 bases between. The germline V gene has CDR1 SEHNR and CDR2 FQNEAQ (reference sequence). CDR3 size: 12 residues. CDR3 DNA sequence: TGTGCCAGCAGCTCCCCATCGGATACGCAGTATTTT. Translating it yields CASSSPSDTQYF.

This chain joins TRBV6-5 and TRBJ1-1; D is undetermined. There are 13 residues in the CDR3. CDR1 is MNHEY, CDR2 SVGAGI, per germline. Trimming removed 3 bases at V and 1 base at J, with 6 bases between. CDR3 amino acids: CASSYTQNTEAFF. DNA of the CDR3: TGTGCCAGCAGTTATACACAGAACACTGAAGCTTTCTTT.

CDR3 coding DNA: TGTGCCTGGAGTCCCCTCGGACAGGAGGGTCAGCCCCAGCATTTT. Its protein product is CAWSPLGQEGQPQHF. This rearrangement joins TRBV30 to TRBJ1-5, with 7 bases aligning to TRBD1. The CDR3 consists of 15 residues. Trimming took 2 bases from V and 6 from J; bases not matched to a gene: 10. CDR1 GTSNPN and CDR2 SVGIG come from the germline V gene (reference sequence).

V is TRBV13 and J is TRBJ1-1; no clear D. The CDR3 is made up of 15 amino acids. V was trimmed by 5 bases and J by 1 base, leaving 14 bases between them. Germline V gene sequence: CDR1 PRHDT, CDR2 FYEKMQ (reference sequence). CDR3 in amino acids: CASSIRRVPNTEAFF. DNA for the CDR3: TGTGCCAGCAGCATCAGACGGGTCCCGAACACTGAAGCTTTCTTT. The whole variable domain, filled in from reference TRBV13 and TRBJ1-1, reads AAGVIQSPRHLIKEKRETATLKCYPIPRHDTVYWYQQGPGQDPQFLISFYEKMQSDKGSIPDRFSAQQFSDYHSELNMSSLELGDSALYFCASSIRRVPNTEAFFGQGTRLTVV.

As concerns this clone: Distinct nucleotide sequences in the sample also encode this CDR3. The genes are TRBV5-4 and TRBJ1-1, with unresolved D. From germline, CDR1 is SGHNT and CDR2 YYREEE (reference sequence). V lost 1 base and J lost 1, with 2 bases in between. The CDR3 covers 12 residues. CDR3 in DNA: TGTGCCAGCAGCTTGCCGAACACTGAAGCTTTCTTT. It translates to CASSLPNTEAFF.

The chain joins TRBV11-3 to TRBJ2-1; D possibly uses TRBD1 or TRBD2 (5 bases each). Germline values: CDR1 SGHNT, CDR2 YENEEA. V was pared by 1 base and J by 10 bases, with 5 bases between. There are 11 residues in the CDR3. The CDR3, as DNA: TGTGCCAGCAGCTTAGGGGGGGAGCAGTTCTTC. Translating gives CASSLGGEQFF.

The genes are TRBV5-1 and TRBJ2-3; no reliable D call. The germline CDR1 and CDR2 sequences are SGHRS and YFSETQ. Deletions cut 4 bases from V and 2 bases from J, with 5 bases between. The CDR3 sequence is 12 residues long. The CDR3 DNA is TGCGCCAGCAGCGGGGACACAGATACGCAGTATTTT. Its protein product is CASSGDTDTQYF.

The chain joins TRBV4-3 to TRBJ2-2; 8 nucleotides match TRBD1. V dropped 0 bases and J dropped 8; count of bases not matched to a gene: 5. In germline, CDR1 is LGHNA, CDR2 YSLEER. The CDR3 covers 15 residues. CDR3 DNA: TGCGCCAGCAGCCAAGAGAGTACAGGGGGAGGGGAGCTGTTTTTT. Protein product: CASSQESTGGGELFF.

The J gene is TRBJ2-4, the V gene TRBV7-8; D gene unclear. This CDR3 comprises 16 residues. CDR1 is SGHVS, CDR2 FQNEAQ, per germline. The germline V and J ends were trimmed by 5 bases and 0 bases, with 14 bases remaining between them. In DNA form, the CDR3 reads TGTGCCAGCAGCCCTGATTTCCGGCTAGCCAAAAACATTCAGTACTTC. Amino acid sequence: CASSPDFRLAKNIQYF. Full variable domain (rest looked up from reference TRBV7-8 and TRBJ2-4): GAGVSQSPRYKVAKRGQDVALRCDPISGHVSLFWYQQALGQGPEFLTYFQNEAQLDKSGLPSDRFFAERPEGSVSTLKIQRTQQEDSAVYLCASSPDFRLAKNIQYFGAGTRLSVL.

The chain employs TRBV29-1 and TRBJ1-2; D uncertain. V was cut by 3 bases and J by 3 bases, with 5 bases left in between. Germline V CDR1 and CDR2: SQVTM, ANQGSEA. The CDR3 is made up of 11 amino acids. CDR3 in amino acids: CSVDGYYGYTF. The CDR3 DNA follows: TGCAGCGTTGACGGATACTATGGCTACACCTTC.

This CDR3 is CASSPDRDVYNEQFF. In DNA form, the CDR3 reads TGTGCCAGCAGCCCCGACAGGGACGTTTACAATGAGCAGTTCTTC. The genes are TRBV7-6 and TRBJ2-1; TRBD1 agrees at 7 bases. V was pared by 5 bases and J by 4 bases, with 8 bases of the junction left unmatched. The CDR3 loop spans 15 amino acids. Germline V gene sequence: CDR1 SGHVS, CDR2 FNYEAQ. Filled out from reference TRBV7-6 and TRBJ2-1, the complete variable domain reads GAGVSQSPRYKVTKRGQDVALRCDPISGHVSLYWYRQALGQGPEFLTYFNYEAQQDKSGLPNDRFSAERPEGSISTLTIQRTEQRDSAMYRCASSPDRDVYNEQFFGPGTRLTVL.